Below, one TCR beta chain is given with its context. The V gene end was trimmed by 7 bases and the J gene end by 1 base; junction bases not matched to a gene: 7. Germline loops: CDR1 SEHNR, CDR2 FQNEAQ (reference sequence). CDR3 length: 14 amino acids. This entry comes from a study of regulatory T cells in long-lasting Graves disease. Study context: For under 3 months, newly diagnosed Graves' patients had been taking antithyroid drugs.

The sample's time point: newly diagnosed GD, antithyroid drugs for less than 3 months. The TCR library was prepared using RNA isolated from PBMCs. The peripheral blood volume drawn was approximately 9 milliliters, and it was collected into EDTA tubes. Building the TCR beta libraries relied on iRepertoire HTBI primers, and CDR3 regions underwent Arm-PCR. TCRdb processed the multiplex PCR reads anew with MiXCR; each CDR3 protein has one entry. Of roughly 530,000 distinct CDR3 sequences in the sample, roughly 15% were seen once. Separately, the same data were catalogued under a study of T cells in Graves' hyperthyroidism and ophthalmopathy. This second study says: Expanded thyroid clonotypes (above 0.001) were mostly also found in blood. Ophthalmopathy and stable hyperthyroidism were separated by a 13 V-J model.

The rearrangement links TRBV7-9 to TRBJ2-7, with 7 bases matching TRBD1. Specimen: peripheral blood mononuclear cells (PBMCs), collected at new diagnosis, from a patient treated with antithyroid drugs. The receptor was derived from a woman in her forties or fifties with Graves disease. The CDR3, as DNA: TGTGCCAGCATCCCGACAGGGCGATCCTACGAGCAGTACTTC. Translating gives CASIPTGRSYEQYF.